The clone carrying this T cell receptor (beta chain) has just one count. TCRdb keeps only in-frame clones here, not all; method: immunoSEQ multiplex PCR. Of 65,000 to 90,000 clones in the sample, 75% to 90% were seen once. Germline V lookup: CDR1 LGHNT, CDR2 FRNRAP. There are 12 residues in the CDR3. The V and J ends lost 7 bases and 6 bases respectively, with 12 bases between them. These data belong to a study of blood T cell repertoires in COVID-19. Sequencing was done on a sample of peripheral blood. The rearrangement links TRBV12-5 to TRBJ1-1; unclear D gene. The sequence was obtained from an elderly man with COVID-19, enrolled during active disease. CDR3 bases: TGTGCTAGTGTGCGGGGTTTCGCTGAAGCTTTCTTT. It is translated as CASVRGFAEAFF.